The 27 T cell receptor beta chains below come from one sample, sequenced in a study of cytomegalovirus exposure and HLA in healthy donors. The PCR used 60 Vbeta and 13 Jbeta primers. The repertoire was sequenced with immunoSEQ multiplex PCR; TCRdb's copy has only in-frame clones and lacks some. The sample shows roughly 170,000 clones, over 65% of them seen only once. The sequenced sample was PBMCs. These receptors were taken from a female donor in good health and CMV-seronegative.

In DNA, the CDR3 is TGTGCCAGCAGCTTAGGGGACAGACCACATAGCAATCAGCCCCAGCATTTT. This gives the protein CASSLGDRPHSNQPQHF. The chain carries TRBV7-2 and TRBJ1-5, with 7 bases aligning to TRBD1. The germline V gene encodes CDR1 SGHTA and CDR2 FQGNSA. Unmatched junction bases numbered 6, after V lost 1 base and J lost 0 bases. The CDR3 loop spans 17 amino acids.

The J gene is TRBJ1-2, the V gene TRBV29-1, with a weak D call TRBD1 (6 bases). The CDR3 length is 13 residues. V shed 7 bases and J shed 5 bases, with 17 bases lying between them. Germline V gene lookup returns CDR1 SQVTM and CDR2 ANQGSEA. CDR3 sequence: CSAPAGAEYGYTF. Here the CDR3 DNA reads TGCAGCGCCCCCGCAGGGGCAGAGTATGGCTACACCTTC.

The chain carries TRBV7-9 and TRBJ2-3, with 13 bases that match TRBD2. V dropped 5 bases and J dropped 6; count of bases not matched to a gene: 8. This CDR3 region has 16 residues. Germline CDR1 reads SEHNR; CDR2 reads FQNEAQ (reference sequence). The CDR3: CASSRRTSGRADTQYF. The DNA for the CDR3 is TGTGCCAGCAGCCGCAGGACTAGCGGGAGAGCGGATACGCAGTATTTT.

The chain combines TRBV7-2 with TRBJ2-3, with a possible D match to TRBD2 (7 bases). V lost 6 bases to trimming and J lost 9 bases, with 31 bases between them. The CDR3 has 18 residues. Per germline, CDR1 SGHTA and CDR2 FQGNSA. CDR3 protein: CASRRDILTSQERGTQYF. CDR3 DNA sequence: TGTGCCAGCAGGAGGGACATCTTGACTAGCCAAGAAAGGGGCACGCAGTATTTT.

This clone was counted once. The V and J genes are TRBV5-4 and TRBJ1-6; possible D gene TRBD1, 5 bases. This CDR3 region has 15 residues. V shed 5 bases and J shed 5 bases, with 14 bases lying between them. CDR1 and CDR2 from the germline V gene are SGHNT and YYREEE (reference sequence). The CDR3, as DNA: TGTGCCAGCAGTTCTCGACAGTTACATAATTCACCCCTCCACTTT. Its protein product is CASSSRQLHNSPLHF.

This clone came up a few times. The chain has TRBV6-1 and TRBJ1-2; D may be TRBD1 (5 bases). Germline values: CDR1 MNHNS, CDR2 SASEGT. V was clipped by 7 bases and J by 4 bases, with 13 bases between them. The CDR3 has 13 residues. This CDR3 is CASTEGEIYGYTF. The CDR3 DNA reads TGTGCCAGCACCGAAGGGGAAATCTATGGCTACACCTTC.

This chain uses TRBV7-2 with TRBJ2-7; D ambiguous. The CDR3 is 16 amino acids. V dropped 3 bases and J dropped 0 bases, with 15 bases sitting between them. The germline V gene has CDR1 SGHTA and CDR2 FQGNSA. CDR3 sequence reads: CASSFAGSSSSYEQYF. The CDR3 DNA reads TGTGCCAGCAGCTTTGCCGGGTCCTCTAGCTCCTACGAGCAGTACTTC.

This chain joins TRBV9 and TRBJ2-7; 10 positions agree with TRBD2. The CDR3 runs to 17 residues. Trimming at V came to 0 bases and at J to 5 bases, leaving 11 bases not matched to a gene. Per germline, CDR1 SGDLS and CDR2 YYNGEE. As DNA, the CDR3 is TGTGCCAGCAGCGTAGGAGCTAGCGGGGGACGGTTCAACGAGCAGTACTTC. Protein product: CASSVGASGGRFNEQYF.

The CDR3: CASTSGRPDTQYF. In DNA form, the CDR3 reads TGTGCCAGCACAAGCGGGAGGCCAGATACGCAGTATTTT. The rearrangement links TRBV11-1 to TRBJ2-3; TRBD2 matches 9 bases. V shed 7 bases and J 4 bases; nucleotides not matched to a gene: 3. Germline V gives CDR1 SGHAT, CDR2 FQDESV (reference sequence). The CDR3 spans 13 residues.

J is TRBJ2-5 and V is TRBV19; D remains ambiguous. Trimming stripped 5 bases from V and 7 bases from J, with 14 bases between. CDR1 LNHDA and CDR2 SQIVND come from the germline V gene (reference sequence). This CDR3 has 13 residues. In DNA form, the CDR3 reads TGTGCCAGTAGTGACACCCATGGTGGGACCCAGTACTTC. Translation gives CASSDTHGGTQYF.

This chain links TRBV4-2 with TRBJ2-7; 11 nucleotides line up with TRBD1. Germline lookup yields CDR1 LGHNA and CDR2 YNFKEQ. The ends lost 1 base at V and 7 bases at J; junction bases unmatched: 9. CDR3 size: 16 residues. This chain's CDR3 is CASSQARPGQGVEQYF. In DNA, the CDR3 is TGTGCCAGCAGCCAAGCGAGACCGGGACAGGGGGTTGAGCAGTACTTC.

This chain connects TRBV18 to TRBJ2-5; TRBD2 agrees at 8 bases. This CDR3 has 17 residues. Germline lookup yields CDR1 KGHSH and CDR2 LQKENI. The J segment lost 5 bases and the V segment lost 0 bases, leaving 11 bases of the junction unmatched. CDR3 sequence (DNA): TGTGCCAGCTCACCACCTCTTTCCGGGAGGGATTGGGAGACCCAGTACTTC. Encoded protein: CASSPPLSGRDWETQYF.

CDR3 sequence (DNA): TGTGCCAGCAGTTTATATGGGAGACCAGGAAACACCATATATTTT. Amino acid sequence: CASSLYGRPGNTIYF. The genes are TRBV28 and TRBJ1-3; D unresolved. The ends were cut back, 1 base at V and 4 bases at J, with 11 bases in the middle. Germline V CDR1 and CDR2: MDHEN, SYDVKM. The CDR3 spans 15 residues. Complete variable domain (other parts from reference TRBV28 and TRBJ1-3): DVKVTQSSRYLVKRTGEKVFLECVQDMDHENMFWYRQDPGLGLRLIYFSYDVKMKEKGDIPEGYSVSREKKERFSLILESASTNQTSMYLCASSLYGRPGNTIYFGEGSWLTVV.

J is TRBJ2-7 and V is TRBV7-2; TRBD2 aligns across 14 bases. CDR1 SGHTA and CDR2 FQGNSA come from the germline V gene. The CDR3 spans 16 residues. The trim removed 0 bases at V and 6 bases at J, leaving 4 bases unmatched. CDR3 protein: CASSLAGLAGVSEQYF. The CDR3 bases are TGTGCCAGCAGCTTAGCGGGACTAGCGGGAGTCTCCGAGCAGTACTTC.

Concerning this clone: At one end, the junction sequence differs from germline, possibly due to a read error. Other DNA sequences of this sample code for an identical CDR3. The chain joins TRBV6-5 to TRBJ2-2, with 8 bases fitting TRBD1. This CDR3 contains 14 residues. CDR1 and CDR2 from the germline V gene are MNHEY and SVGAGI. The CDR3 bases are TGCGCCAGAGGGGGCAGGGGGCGGACCGGGGAGCTGTTTTTT. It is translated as CARGGRGRTGELFF.

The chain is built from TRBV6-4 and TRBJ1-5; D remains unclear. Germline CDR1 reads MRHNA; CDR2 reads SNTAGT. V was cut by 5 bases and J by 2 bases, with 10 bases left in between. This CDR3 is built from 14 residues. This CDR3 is CASSPWAGNQPQHF. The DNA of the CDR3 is TGTGCCAGCAGTCCTTGGGCCGGCAATCAGCCCCAGCATTTT.

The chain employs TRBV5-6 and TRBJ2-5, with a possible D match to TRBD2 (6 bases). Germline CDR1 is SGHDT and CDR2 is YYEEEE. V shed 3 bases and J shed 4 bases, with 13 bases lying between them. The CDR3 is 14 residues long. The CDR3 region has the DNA TGTGCCAGCAGCTCCCTGGCCGGGGGAGAGACCCAGTACTTC. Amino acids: CASSSLAGGETQYF.

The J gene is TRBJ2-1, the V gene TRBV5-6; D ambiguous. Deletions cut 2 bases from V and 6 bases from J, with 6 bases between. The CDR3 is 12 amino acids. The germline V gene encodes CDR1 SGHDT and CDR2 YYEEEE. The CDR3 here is CASSFRGNEQFF. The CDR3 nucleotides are TGTGCCAGCAGCTTCAGAGGCAATGAGCAGTTCTTC.

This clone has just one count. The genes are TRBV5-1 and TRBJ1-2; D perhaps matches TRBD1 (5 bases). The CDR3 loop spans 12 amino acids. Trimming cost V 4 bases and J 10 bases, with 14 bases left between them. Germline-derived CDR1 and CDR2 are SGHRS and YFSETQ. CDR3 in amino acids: CASSPLGVDYTF. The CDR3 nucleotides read TGCGCCAGCAGCCCCCTAGGGGTAGACTACACCTTC.

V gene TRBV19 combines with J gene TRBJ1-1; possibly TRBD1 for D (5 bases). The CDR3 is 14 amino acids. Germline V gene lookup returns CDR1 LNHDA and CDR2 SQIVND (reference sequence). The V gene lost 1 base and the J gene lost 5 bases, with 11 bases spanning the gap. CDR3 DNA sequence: TGTGCCAGTAGTATAGCAGGGCGAAGGACTGAAGCTTTCTTT. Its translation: CASSIAGRRTEAFF.

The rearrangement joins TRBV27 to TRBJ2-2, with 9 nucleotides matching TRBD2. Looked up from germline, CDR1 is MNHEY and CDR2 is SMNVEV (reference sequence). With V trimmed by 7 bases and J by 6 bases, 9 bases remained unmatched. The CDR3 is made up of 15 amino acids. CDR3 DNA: TGTGCCAGCACGACAGGGCGGGGGGGGTCCGGGGAGCTGTTTTTT. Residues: CASTTGRGGSGELFF.

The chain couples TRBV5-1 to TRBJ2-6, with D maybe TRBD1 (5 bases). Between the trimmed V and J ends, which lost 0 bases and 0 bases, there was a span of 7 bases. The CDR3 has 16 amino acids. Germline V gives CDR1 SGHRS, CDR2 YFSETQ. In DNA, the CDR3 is TGCGCCAGCAGCTTGGGCGACAGCTCTGGGGCCAACGTCCTGACTTTC. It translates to CASSLGDSSGANVLTF. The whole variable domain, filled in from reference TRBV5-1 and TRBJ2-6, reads KAGVTQTPRYLIKTRGQQVTLSCSPISGHRSVSWYQQTPGQGLQFLFEYFSETQRNKGNFPGRFSGRQFSNSRSEMNVSTLELGDSALYLCASSLGDSSGANVLTFGAGSRLTVL.

In nucleotides, the CDR3 is TGTGCCAGCAGTCCCCAGGGGGGCCCATTAGGGACCCAGTACTTC. Translation gives CASSPQGGPLGTQYF. J is TRBJ2-5 and V is TRBV27; a weak D match, TRBD1 (7 bases). CDR3 length: 15 residues. Trimming took 5 bases from V and 7 from J, leaving 20 bases between them. Germline lookup yields CDR1 MNHEY and CDR2 SMNVEV (reference sequence).

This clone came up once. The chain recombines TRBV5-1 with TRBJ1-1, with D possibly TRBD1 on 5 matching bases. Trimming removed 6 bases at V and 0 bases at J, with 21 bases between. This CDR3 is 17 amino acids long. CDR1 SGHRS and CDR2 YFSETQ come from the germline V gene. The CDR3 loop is CASTARGTSRMNTEAFF. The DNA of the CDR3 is TGCGCCAGCACCGCAAGAGGGACTTCCAGAATGAACACTGAAGCTTTCTTT.

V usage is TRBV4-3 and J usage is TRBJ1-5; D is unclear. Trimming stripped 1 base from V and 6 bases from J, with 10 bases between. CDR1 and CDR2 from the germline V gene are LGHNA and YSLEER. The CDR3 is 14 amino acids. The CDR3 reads CASSQGVRGQPQHF. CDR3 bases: TGCGCCAGCAGCCAAGGGGTGCGGGGTCAGCCCCAGCATTTT.

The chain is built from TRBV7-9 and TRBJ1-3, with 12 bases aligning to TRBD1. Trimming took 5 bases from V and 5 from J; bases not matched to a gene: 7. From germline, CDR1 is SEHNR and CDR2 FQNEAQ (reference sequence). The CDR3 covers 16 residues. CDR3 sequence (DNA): TGTGCCAGCAGCGCCGCGGGACAGGGGGCGAGAAACACCATATATTTT. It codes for CASSAAGQGARNTIYF.

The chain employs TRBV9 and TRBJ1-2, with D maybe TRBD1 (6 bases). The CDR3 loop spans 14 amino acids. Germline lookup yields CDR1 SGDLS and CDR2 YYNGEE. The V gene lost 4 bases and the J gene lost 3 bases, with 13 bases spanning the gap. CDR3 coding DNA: TGTGCCAGCAGCCCTGAAAGGGGGTACTATGGCTACACCTTC. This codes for CASSPERGYYGYTF.